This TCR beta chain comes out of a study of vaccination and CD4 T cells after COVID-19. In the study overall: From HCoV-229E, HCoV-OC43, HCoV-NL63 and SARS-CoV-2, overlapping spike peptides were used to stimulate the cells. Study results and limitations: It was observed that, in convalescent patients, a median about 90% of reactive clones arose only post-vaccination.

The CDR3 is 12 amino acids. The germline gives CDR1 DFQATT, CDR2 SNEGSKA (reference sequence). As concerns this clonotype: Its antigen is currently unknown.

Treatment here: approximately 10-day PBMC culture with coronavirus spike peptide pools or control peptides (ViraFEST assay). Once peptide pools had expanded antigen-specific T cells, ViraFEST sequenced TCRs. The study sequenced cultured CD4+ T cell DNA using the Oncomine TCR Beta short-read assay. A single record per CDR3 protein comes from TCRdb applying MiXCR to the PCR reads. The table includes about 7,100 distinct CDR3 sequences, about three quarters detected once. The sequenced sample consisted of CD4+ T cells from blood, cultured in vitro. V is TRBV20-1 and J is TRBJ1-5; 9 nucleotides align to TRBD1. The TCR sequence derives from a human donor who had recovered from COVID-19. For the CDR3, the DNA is TGCAGCGGGACAGGGAGGAATCAGCCCCAGCATTTT. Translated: CSGTGRNQPQHF.